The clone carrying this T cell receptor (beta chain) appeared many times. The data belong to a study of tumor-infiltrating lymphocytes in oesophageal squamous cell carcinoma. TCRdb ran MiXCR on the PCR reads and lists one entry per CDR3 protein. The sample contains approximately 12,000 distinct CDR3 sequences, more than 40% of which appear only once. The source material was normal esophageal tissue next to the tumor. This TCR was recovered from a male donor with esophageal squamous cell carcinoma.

The CDR3 loop reads CASSGGRIGAGELFF. The CDR3 DNA reads as TGCGCCAGCAGCGGGGGACGGATAGGGGCCGGGGAGCTGTTTTTT. The rearrangement uses TRBV5-1 and TRBJ2-2, with D possibly being TRBD1 or TRBD2 (5 bases each). The CDR3 covers 15 residues. The V end lost 4 bases, the J end lost 6 bases, and 16 bases lay between the germline ends. Germline CDR1 reads SGHRS; CDR2 reads YFSETQ.